The next 29 T cell receptor beta chains were all read from a single sample in a study of blood T cell repertoires in COVID-19. Clones were read by immunoSEQ multiplex PCR, and TCRdb kept only the in-frame ones, dropping some. The data contain a few hundred thousand clones, around nine tenths of them singletons. The sequenced material came from PBMCs or T cells enriched from blood (not recorded which). All receptors derive from a woman aged 40 to 50 who had recovered from COVID-19.

The chain combines TRBV4-3 with TRBJ2-7; 9 nucleotides agree with TRBD1. This CDR3 is built from 14 residues. Germline CDR1 is LGHNA and CDR2 is YSLEER. With 5 bases clipped from V and 2 bases from J, the junction kept 4 bases outside the gene matches. The CDR3 sequence is CASSAGTGTYEQYF. The CDR3 coding sequence is TGCGCCAGCAGCGCCGGGACAGGGACCTACGAGCAGTACTTC.

CDR3 in amino acids: CASSPGEYNSPLHF. The CDR3 DNA follows: TGTGCCAGTAGTCCGGGGGAGTATAATTCACCCCTCCACTTT. This rearrangement joins TRBV19 to TRBJ1-6; weak D call: TRBD1 (5 bases). This CDR3 region has 14 residues. V was clipped by 5 bases and J by 4 bases, with 9 bases between them. From germline, CDR1 is LNHDA and CDR2 SQIVND (reference sequence).

This clone was recorded a few times. The chain joins TRBV5-1 to TRBJ2-2, with TRBD2 identical over 11 bases. The germline V gene encodes CDR1 SGHRS and CDR2 YFSETQ. The V and J ends lost 4 bases and 4 bases, in that order; junction bases with no gene match: 3. The CDR3 consists of 15 residues. CDR3: CASSVAGGVTGELFF. CDR3 DNA sequence: TGCGCCAGCAGCGTAGCGGGAGGGGTCACCGGGGAGCTGTTTTTT.

J is TRBJ1-1 and V is TRBV6-6, with 7 bases aligning to TRBD1. This CDR3 comprises 16 residues. The germline CDR1 and CDR2 sequences are MNHNY and SVGAGI (reference sequence). J gave up 0 bases and V 6 bases, and 10 bases lay outside the gene matches. As DNA, the CDR3 is TGTGCCAGCAGGCCACCCCCGGGACAGATGAACACTGAAGCTTTCTTT. It encodes CASRPPPGQMNTEAFF.

This clone was detected ten times or more. The V gene is TRBV7-2, the J gene TRBJ1-4; D is ambiguous. The CDR3 contains 15 residues. CDR1 SGHTA and CDR2 FQGNSA come from the germline V gene. The V end was cut by 1 base, the J end by 8 bases, with 14 bases between. CDR3 loop: CASSLVGSSLEKLFF. CDR3 in DNA: TGTGCCAGCAGCTTAGTAGGCAGCTCACTAGAAAAACTGTTTTTT.

The V call is TRBV10-1, the J call TRBJ2-5; D is possibly TRBD2 (6 bases). Germline V gene lookup returns CDR1 WNHNN and CDR2 SYGVQD (reference sequence). With 2 bases removed from V and 0 bases from J, the gap between germline ends came to 22 bases. This CDR3 is 19 amino acids long. CDR3 nucleotide sequence: TGCGCCAGCAGTGAGCCCGGGGAGGATCATCCTGAGTACCAAGAGACCCAGTACTTC. Translated: CASSEPGEDHPEYQETQYF.

This clone was recorded once. A junction end diverges from the germline sequence, so it may reflect a read error. The V call is TRBV30, the J call TRBJ2-7; 7 nucleotides line up with TRBD1. The CDR3 spans 12 residues. Germline V CDR1 and CDR2: GTSNPN, SVGIG (reference sequence). CDR3 sequence reads: CAWTQQSGTASF. In DNA, the CDR3 is TGTGCCTGGACCCAACAATCCGGGACAGCTAGCTTC. The entire variable domain, with the rest obtained from reference TRBV30 and TRBJ2-7, is as follows: SQTIHQWPATLVQPVGSPLSLECTVEGTSNPNLYWYRQAAGRGLQLLFYSVGIGQISSEVPQNLSASRPQDRQFILSSKKLLLSDSGFYLCAWTQQSGTASFGPGTRLTVT.

The chain uses TRBV7-2 and TRBJ2-7; perhaps TRBD2 as D (7 bases). The CDR3 spans 14 residues. V was cut by 1 base and J by 4 bases, with 11 bases left in between. Germline V gene sequence: CDR1 SGHTA, CDR2 FQGNSA. CDR3 DNA sequence: TGTGCCAGCAGCTTAGGGCGGGGGCAGTACGAGCAGTACTTC. Translation: CASSLGRGQYEQYF. The full variable domain, its missing parts supplied by reference TRBV7-2 and TRBJ2-7, is GAGVSQSPSNKVTEKGKDVELRCDPISGHTALYWYRQSLGQGLEFLIYFQGNSAPDKSGLPSDRFSAERTGGSVSTLTIQRTQQEDSAVYLCASSLGRGQYEQYFGPGTRLTVT.

This sequence joins TRBV5-5 and TRBJ2-7; 7 positions agree with TRBD2. Losses at the gene ends were 6 bases for V and 3 bases for J; bases not matched to a gene: 12. Germline CDR1 SGHKS, CDR2 YYEKEE (reference sequence). CDR3 size: 15 residues. The CDR3 protein is CASTTSGTNVYEQYF. The CDR3 DNA sequence: TGTGCCAGCACCACGTCCGGGACTAACGTCTACGAGCAGTACTTC.

This clone has only one observation. V gene TRBV7-2 combines with J gene TRBJ2-3, with TRBD2 matching over 9 bases. The germline CDR1 and CDR2 sequences are SGHTA and FQGNSA. With 3 bases clipped from V and 2 bases from J, the junction kept 3 bases outside the gene matches. The CDR3 has 15 residues. CDR3 region: CASSLTSGITDTQYF. The CDR3 DNA follows: TGTGCCAGCAGCTTGACTAGCGGAATCACAGATACGCAGTATTTT.

This chain uses TRBV19 with TRBJ1-1; no firm D call. CDR1 is LNHDA and CDR2 is SQIVND in the germline V gene (reference sequence). This CDR3 has 14 amino acids. The V and J ends lost 3 bases and 1 base respectively, with 9 bases between them. The CDR3 region is CASSMRLQNTEAFF. Here the CDR3 DNA reads TGTGCCAGTAGTATGCGGCTCCAGAACACTGAAGCTTTCTTT.

The chain has TRBV6-4 and TRBJ1-2; possible D gene TRBD1, 6 bases. Between the trimmed V and J ends, which lost 0 bases and 0 bases, there was a span of 14 bases. CDR1 is MRHNA, CDR2 SNTAGT, per germline. The CDR3 consists of 17 residues. CDR3 DNA sequence: TGTGCCAGCAGTGACTCGTCAGGGGTAAGGTCTAACTATGGCTACACCTTC. This gives the protein CASSDSSGVRSNYGYTF.

This rearrangement joins TRBV24-1 to TRBJ2-3; 7 bases are shared with TRBD1. This CDR3 has 13 residues. Trimming at V came to 10 bases and at J to 0 bases, leaving 3 bases not matched to a gene. The germline V gene encodes CDR1 KGHDR and CDR2 SFDVKD. Here the CDR3 reads CATSGGSTDTQYF. The CDR3, as DNA: TGTGCCACATCAGGGGGAAGCACAGATACGCAGTATTTT.

This clone was detected only a few times. The chain couples TRBV30 to TRBJ2-5, with a possible D match to TRBD1 (6 bases). The CDR3 contains 12 residues. Germline V CDR1 and CDR2: GTSNPN, SVGIG (reference sequence). Trimming removed 4 bases from V and 5 bases from J, with 11 bases in between. The CDR3 DNA follows: TGTGCCTGGAAAACAGGGCATGAGACCCAGTACTTC. Its translation: CAWKTGHETQYF.

V gene TRBV6-5 combines with J gene TRBJ2-1; 9 bases are a match to TRBD2. Germline V lookup: CDR1 MNHEY, CDR2 SVGAGI. The CDR3 is 14 amino acids. V shed 7 bases and J 6 bases; nucleotides not matched to a gene: 7. CDR3 region: CASNQAGGGNEQFF. The CDR3 region has the DNA TGTGCCAGCAACCAAGCGGGAGGTGGCAATGAGCAGTTCTTC.

This rearrangement joins TRBV24-1 to TRBJ1-4; TRBD1 matches 7 bases. This CDR3 has 15 residues. Trimming took 2 bases from V and 5 from J; bases not matched to a gene: 4. Germline loops: CDR1 KGHDR, CDR2 SFDVKD. CDR3 sequence (DNA): TGTGCCACCAGTGATTCCGACAGGGTCAATGAAAAACTGTTTTTT. This gives the protein CATSDSDRVNEKLFF.

This clone showed up just a few times. For the CDR3, the DNA is TGCGCCAGCAGCGGGGGGGCCGGGACAGGAAACAATGAGCAGTTCTTC. Encoded protein: CASSGGAGTGNNEQFF. The gene calls are TRBV5-1 and TRBJ2-1, with TRBD1 as a possible D gene (8 bases). CDR1 is SGHRS, CDR2 YFSETQ, per germline. The ends were cut back, 4 bases at V and 5 bases at J, with 19 bases in the middle. The CDR3 spans 16 residues.

The chain has TRBV5-4 and TRBJ2-2; TRBD2 aligns across 12 bases. From germline, CDR1 is SGHNT and CDR2 YYREEE (reference sequence). J lost 3 bases, V lost 4 bases, and 4 bases had no gene match. The CDR3 length is 16 residues. CDR3 region: CASSPLAGGDTGELFF. The CDR3 nucleotides read TGTGCCAGCAGCCCCCTAGCGGGAGGGGACACCGGGGAGCTGTTTTTT.

The chain is built from TRBV2 and TRBJ2-7; possibly TRBD2 for D (5 bases). Germline CDR1 is SNHLY and CDR2 is FYNNEI. This CDR3 has 15 residues. V was pared by 5 bases and J by 2 bases, with 16 bases between. Here the CDR3 DNA reads TGTGCCAGCAGTCCGATTCCGGAGGTAACCTACGAGCAGTACTTC. It encodes CASSPIPEVTYEQYF. Full variable domain (outside the CDR3, taken from reference TRBV2 and TRBJ2-7): EPEVTQTPSHQVTQMGQEVILRCVPISNHLYFYWYRQILGQKVEFLVSFYNNEISEKSEIFDDQFSVERPDGSNFTLKIRSTKLEDSAMYFCASSPIPEVTYEQYFGPGTRLTVT.

The J gene is TRBJ1-1, the V gene TRBV10-3, with D possibly being TRBD1 (6 bases). The CDR3 sequence is 14 residues long. Germline assignment: CDR1 ENHRY and CDR2 SYGVKD. V was clipped by 2 bases and J by 5 bases, with 12 bases between them. This chain's CDR3 is CAISEEQGHTEAFF. For the CDR3, the DNA is TGTGCCATCAGTGAGGAACAGGGTCATACTGAAGCTTTCTTT.

This chain connects TRBV21-1 to TRBJ2-1; the table names TRBD2, a call not compared with the DNA. TRBV21-1 is termed a pseudogene. The CDR3 spans 14 residues. Here the CDR3 DNA reads TGTGCCAGCAGCAAACTAGGCGGGAAGAATGAGCAGTTCTTC. Amino acids: CASSKLGGKNEQFF.

This clone has just a few counts. The V and J genes are TRBV5-1 and TRBJ2-2, with D uncertain. V lost 3 bases to trimming and J lost 5 bases, with 5 bases between them. Germline V lookup: CDR1 SGHRS, CDR2 YFSETQ. This CDR3 has 12 amino acids. The CDR3 bases are TGCGCCAGCAGCTCACAGACCGGGGAGCTGTTTTTT. It encodes CASSSQTGELFF.

CDR3 protein: CASSVARNEQFF. DNA for the CDR3: TGTGCCAGCAGCGTAGCCCGGAATGAGCAGTTCTTC. J is TRBJ2-1 and V is TRBV9; D is unclear. Looked up from germline, CDR1 is SGDLS and CDR2 is YYNGEE. This CDR3 region has 12 residues. V was cut by 0 bases and J by 7 bases, with 5 bases left in between.

The chain recombines TRBV7-2 with TRBJ2-2; 8 bases are shared with TRBD1. There are 15 residues in the CDR3. The germline gives CDR1 SGHTA, CDR2 FQGNSA. The V gene end was trimmed by 5 bases and the J gene end by 4 bases; junction bases not matched to a gene: 6. The CDR3 loop reads CASSPDRAVTGELFF. The CDR3 coding sequence is TGTGCCAGCAGCCCGGACAGGGCGGTCACCGGGGAGCTGTTTTTT.

This rearrangement joins TRBV18 to TRBJ2-2, with a possible D match to TRBD2 (6 bases). Trimming took off 0 bases at V and 0 bases at J, with 8 bases between the two ends. Per germline, CDR1 KGHSH and CDR2 LQKENI. The CDR3 totals 16 residues. CDR3: CASSPPGGPNTGELFF. The CDR3, as DNA: TGTGCCAGCTCACCACCGGGGGGACCGAACACCGGGGAGCTGTTTTTT. Looking up the rest from reference TRBV18 and TRBJ2-2 gives the full variable domain: NAGVMQNPRHLVRRRGQEARLRCSPMKGHSHVYWYRQLPEEGLKFMVYLQKENIIDESGMPKERFSAEFPKEGPSILRIQQVVRGDSAAYFCASSPPGGPNTGELFFGEGSRLTVL.

V and J are TRBV2 and TRBJ2-5; 9 bases are a match to TRBD1. V shed 2 bases, J shed 2 bases, and the junction held 3 bases outside the gene matches. Per germline, CDR1 SNHLY and CDR2 FYNNEI. The CDR3 is 15 amino acids. The CDR3 reads CASSERGTGQETQYF. The CDR3 DNA follows: TGTGCCAGCAGTGAAAGGGGGACAGGGCAAGAGACCCAGTACTTC.

J is TRBJ2-7 and V is TRBV7-2, with 7 bases fitting TRBD1. There are 14 residues in the CDR3. Germline CDR1 SGHTA, CDR2 FQGNSA. V trimming: 6 bases; J trimming: 2 bases; junction bases outside the gene matches: 7. The CDR3: CASSTGALPYEQYF. In nucleotides, the CDR3 is TGTGCCAGCAGTACAGGGGCCCTCCCCTACGAGCAGTACTTC. The complete variable domain, with remaining parts taken from reference TRBV7-2 and TRBJ2-7, reads GAGVSQSPSNKVTEKGKDVELRCDPISGHTALYWYRQSLGQGLEFLIYFQGNSAPDKSGLPSDRFSAERTGGSVSTLTIQRTQQEDSAVYLCASSTGALPYEQYFGPGTRLTVT.

This clone came up a few times. The chain recombines TRBV6-5 with TRBJ1-2, with 8 nucleotides matching TRBD1. The CDR3 is made up of 15 amino acids. Losses at the gene ends were 7 bases for V and 5 bases for J; bases not matched to a gene: 12. Per germline, CDR1 MNHEY and CDR2 SVGAGI. In nucleotides, the CDR3 is TGTGCCAGCAAATCGCAGACAGGGGCGGTGTATGGCTACACCTTC. It encodes CASKSQTGAVYGYTF.

The chain couples TRBV19 to TRBJ2-1; D perhaps matches TRBD2 (5 bases). The germline CDR1 and CDR2 sequences are LNHDA and SQIVND (reference sequence). Deletions cut 2 bases from V and 5 bases from J, with 16 bases between. CDR3 size: 16 residues. CDR3 nucleotide sequence: TGTGCCAGTAGTATAAGGGAGTCAGTTTGGGACAATGAGCAGTTCTTC. Translation: CASSIRESVWDNEQFF. The full variable domain, its missing parts supplied by reference TRBV19 and TRBJ2-1, is DGGITQSPKYLFRKEGQNVTLSCEQNLNHDAMYWYRQDPGQGLRLIYYSQIVNDFQKGDIAEGYSVSREKKESFPLTVTSAQKNPTAFYLCASSIRESVWDNEQFFGPGTRLTVL.